The sequence of this T cell receptor beta chain was determined in a study of blood T cell repertoires in COVID-19 (dated by TCRdb to 2020 to 2021). Broadly, across the study: Collaborator samples came from the United States, Italy and Spain and covered acute and convalescent phases of COVID-19. HLA class I and class II types, where available, came from metadata supplied by the sample provider rather than from assay-based typing. Samples came from the ongoing ImmuneRACE study (first 160 participants) plus 1,254 subjects from 6 global collaborators. Nearly every sample came with metadata listing a de-identified subject ID, COVID-19 status, age in years and sex. The material from the prospective study consisted of cDNA or gDNA derived from T cells, B-cell-depleted T cells, or PBMCs. Subjects who had been exposed to COVID-19, were actively infected with it, or had recovered from it provided the deeply sampled blood TCRbeta repertoires that made up the dataset. A freely available public database, intended as a resource for researchers studying the immune response to SARS-CoV-2, is where the repertoires were released. Findings and caveats that apply to the study as a whole: Clinical and demographic metadata were provided uncurated, with the amount varying by source and participant.

Enrolling through a virtual design, the prospective study's participants ranged in age from roughly 18 to 95 years and lived across roughly 23 United States geographic areas. In the prospective study, cohorts were assigned on the basis of participant-reported clinical history obtained from a screening survey and a study questionnaire. Recovered participants in ImmuneRACE Cohort 3 were defined as having two consecutive negative NP/OP PCR tests, clearance from a healthcare professional, or resolution of symptoms. Mobile phlebotomists in the prospective study collected whole blood, serum and a nasopharyngeal or oropharyngeal swab from every participant. Additional blood draws and questionnaires over an approximately 2-month period could optionally be provided by prospective study participants. Before DNA extraction, prospective study blood samples were shipped either frozen or at room temperature.

The CDR3 contains 13 residues, cysteine and phenylalanine counted. Kept here is only the CDR3 DNA, which spans 39 bases and is read in frame from base 1. The germline V and J ends show losses of 4 bases and 4 bases respectively, and no gene match explains 1 base of the junction. CDR1 and CDR2, looked up from the germline V gene (reference sequence), are LNHDA and SQIVND. On this clone: Its binding antigen is unknown. Within one base of it there is no much larger clone, and no base qualities were kept.

The immunoSEQ Assay, a bias-controlled multiplex PCR, was used to amplify TCRbeta CDR3 regions from genomic DNA. Concerning the study's data processing: The number of nucleated cells in each sample was estimated from the amplification of reference gene primers within the assay. Sequence reads were collapsed and filtered to measure the absolute abundance of every unique TCRbeta CDR3 rearrangement. For each sample, productive Simpson clonality was calculated as the square root of Simpson's diversity index over productive rearrangements. TCRdb took this table from immuneACCESS and kept in-frame rearrangements with V and J called. Such tables lack part of the clones; where checked against another copy, unresolved V genes explain under half of the gap, and the rest is unexplained. V and J calls and clone size follow that table, whereas D and trimming were derived from the DNA. For this sample there are a few hundred thousand clones; around nine tenths appear just once. The ten most abundant clones make up approximately 5.3% of the sample.

The chain is made from TRBV19 and TRBJ1-2, with 9 central nucleotides matching TRBD1. The specimen was PBMCs or T cells enriched from blood (not recorded which). This receptor was identified in a woman aged 25 to 39 who had recovered from COVID-19. The CDR3 protein is CASSRTGAYGYTF. In nucleotide form, the sequence is TGTGCCAGTAGTAGGACAGGGGCCTATGGCTACACCTTC.